These 4 T cell receptor beta chains were all obtained from the same sample, sequenced in a study of beta chain features in type 1 diabetes. The investigators reverse transcribed all of the isolated RNA, so they sequenced expressed TCRB transcripts. Data came from immunoSEQ multiplex PCR; TCRdb stores just in-frame clones and leaves some out. This sample has 300,000 to 450,000 clones, with over 9.5% found just once. The specimen was naive CD4+ T cells from blood. Source of these receptors: a man aged 18 to 30 in good health.

The chain recombines TRBV4-2 with TRBJ2-1, with TRBD2 identical over 12 bases. Per germline, CDR1 LGHNA and CDR2 YNFKEQ. Losses at the gene ends were 0 bases for V and 9 bases for J; bases not matched to a gene: 6. There are 16 residues in the CDR3. CDR3 coding DNA: TGTGCCAGCAGCCAAGAAGAACTAGCGGGAGGAAGTGAGCAGTTCTTC. Translation: CASSQEELAGGSEQFF.

A few counts support this clone. The V and J genes are TRBV10-3 and TRBJ1-4; the D gene is possibly TRBD1 (5 bases). The CDR3 is 11 amino acids. Germline V gives CDR1 ENHRY, CDR2 SYGVKD. V lost 10 bases, J lost 8 bases, and 11 bases lay in between. CDR3 nucleotide sequence: TGTGCCACGGGGCGGGACGAAAAACTGTTTTTT. Its protein product is CATGRDEKLFF.

This clone was found a few times. V is TRBV29-1 and J is TRBJ1-1; D is perhaps TRBD1 (5 bases). CDR1 SQVTM and CDR2 ANQGSEA come from the germline V gene. Trimming stripped 7 bases from V and 9 bases from J, with 12 bases between. The CDR3 covers 10 residues. Here the CDR3 DNA reads TGCAGCGCCCGGGAGGACAAAGCTTTCTTT. As protein: CSAREDKAFF.

J is TRBJ2-7 and V is TRBV4-2, with 7 bases identical to TRBD1. With 6 bases clipped from V and 3 bases from J, the junction kept 14 bases outside the gene matches. This CDR3 spans 16 amino acids. Germline-derived CDR1 and CDR2 are LGHNA and YNFKEQ. The CDR3 region is CASRPRSGTDNYEQYF. The CDR3 nucleotides are TGTGCCAGCAGACCTCGATCCGGGACAGACAACTACGAGCAGTACTTC.